This T cell receptor beta chain was recovered during a study of blood T cell repertoires in COVID-19. Turning to the study itself: The cDNA or gDNA used as material had been derived from T cells, B-cell-depleted T cells, or PBMCs.

Adults between roughly 18 and 89 years of age took part from fewer than 30 US areas. Cohorts were assigned according to the clinical history that participants reported. Before being deemed recovered, Cohort 3 donors had two negative PCRs, clearance, or symptom resolution. Deletions cut 6 bases from V and 3 bases from J, with 15 bases between. The V gene's germline CDR1 is SQVTM and CDR2 ANQGSEA. This CDR3 is 13 amino acids long. TCRdb keeps only in-frame clones here, not all; method: immunoSEQ multiplex PCR. Seen here are approximately 300,000 clones, 80% to 90% observed once, and the top ten hold around 4%.

The rearrangement links TRBV29-1 to TRBJ2-7; possibly TRBD2 for D (5 bases). The TCR originated in a man aged 25-45 years who had recovered from COVID-19. Sequenced input: PBMCs or T cells enriched from blood (not recorded which). The CDR3, as DNA: TGCAGCGTCCTCCGGGTCAGCGGCTACGAGCAGTACTTC. This gives the protein CSVLRVSGYEQYF.